This TCR beta chain was identified in a study of cytomegalovirus exposure and HLA in healthy donors. Unmatched junction bases numbered 6, after V lost 5 bases and J lost 7 bases. CDR3 length equals 15 residues. Germline V gives CDR1 MNHEY, CDR2 SVGAGI. TCRdb keeps only in-frame clones here, not all; method: immunoSEQ multiplex PCR. There are about 160,000 clones in the sample; around 96% occur only once, and 0.8% to 1% lies in the top ten. This clone has a handful of counts. The chain combines TRBV6-5 with TRBJ1-6; 9 nucleotides line up with TRBD1. Sequenced sample: PBMCs. The sequence came from a woman aged 18-35 years in good health and CMV-seronegative. The CDR3 sequence: CASSTTGTGNSPLHF. CDR3 nucleotide sequence: TGTGCCAGCAGTACTACCGGGACAGGGAATTCACCCCTCCACTTT.